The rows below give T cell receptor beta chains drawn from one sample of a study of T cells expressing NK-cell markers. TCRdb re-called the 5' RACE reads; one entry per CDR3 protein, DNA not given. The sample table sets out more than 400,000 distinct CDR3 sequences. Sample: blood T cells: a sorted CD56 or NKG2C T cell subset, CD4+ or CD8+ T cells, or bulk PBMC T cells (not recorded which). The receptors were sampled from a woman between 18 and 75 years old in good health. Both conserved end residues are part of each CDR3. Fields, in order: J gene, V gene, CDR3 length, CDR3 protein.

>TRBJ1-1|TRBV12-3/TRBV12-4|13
CASSFQGGTEAFF
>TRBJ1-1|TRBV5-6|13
CASSLGRGLEAFF
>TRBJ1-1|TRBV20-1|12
CSARWAQGYPFF
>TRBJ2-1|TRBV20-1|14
CSASGLAGAYEQFF
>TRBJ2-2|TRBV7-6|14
CASIQVGEAGELFF
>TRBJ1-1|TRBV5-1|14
CASSSAVTNTEAFF
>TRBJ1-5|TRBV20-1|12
CSAKRAGQPQHF
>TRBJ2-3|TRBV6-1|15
CATHPSGTSSDTQYF
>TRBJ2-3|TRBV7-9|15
CASSLYGGSTDAQYF
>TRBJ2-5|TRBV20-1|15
CSAPTSGGAQETQYF
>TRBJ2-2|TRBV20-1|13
CSAPPRNTGELFF
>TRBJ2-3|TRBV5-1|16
CASSLAGTGNTDTQYF
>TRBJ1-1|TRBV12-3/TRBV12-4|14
CASRTGDEDTEAFF
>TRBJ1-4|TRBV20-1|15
CSARARVEDRGKLFF
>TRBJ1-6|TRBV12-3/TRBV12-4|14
CASRGSTYNSPLHF
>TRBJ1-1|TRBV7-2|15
CASSFAGRKGTEAFF
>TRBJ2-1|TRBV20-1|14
CSASTKRGGGEQFF
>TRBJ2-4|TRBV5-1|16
CASSLGTSRGGNIQYF
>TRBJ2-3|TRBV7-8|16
CASSLALFRNTDTQYF
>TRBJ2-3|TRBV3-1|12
CASSLRAGTQYF
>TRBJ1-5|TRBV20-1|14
CSASWGDQGQPQHF
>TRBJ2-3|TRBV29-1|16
CSVEDRRERRTDTQYF
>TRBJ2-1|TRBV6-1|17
CASSTPLAGGPYNEQFF
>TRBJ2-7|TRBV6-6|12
CASSMAAYEQYF
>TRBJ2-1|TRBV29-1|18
CSVFVMRSVGIFSDEQFF
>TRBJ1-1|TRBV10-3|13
CAISETGDTEAFF
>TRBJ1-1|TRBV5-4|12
CASSLGASEAFF
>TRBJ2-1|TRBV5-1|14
CASSLFSGYNEQFF
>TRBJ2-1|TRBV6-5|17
CASSYPQGVPPYNEQFF
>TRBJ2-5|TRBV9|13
CASSVGVEETQYF
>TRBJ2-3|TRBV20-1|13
CSAIDPRTDTQYF
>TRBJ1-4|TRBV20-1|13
CSARMQTGEKLFF
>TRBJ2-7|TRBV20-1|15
CSAQSRTGVHYEQYF
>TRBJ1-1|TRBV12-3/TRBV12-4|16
CASSLGRIQLNTEAFF
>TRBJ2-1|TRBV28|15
CASSLPSGEGGEQFF
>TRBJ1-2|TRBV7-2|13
CASSLITTDGYTF
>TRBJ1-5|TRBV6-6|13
CASGTARNQPQHF
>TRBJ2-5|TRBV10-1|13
CASRGGLGETQYF
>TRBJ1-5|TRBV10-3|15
CAISESTQGNQPQHF
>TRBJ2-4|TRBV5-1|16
CASGPGQGSPRGIQYF